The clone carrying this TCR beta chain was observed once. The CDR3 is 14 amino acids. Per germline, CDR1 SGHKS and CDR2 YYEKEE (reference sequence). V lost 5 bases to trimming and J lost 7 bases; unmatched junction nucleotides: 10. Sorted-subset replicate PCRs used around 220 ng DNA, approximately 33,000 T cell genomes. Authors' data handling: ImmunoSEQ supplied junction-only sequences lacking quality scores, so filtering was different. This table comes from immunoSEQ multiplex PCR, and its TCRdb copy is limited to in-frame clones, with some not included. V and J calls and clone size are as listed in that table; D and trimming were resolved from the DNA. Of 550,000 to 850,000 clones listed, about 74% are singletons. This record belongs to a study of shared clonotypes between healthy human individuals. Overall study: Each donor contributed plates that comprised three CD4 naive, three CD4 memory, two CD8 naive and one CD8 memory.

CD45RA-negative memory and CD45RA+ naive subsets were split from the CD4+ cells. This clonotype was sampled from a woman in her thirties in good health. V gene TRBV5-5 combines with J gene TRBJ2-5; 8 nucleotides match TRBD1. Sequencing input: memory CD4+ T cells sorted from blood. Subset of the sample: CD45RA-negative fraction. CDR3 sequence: CASRSTGGGGTQYF. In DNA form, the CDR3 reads TGTGCCAGCAGATCAACAGGGGGAGGAGGGACCCAGTACTTC.